This TCR beta chain was found in a study of PD-1 blockade in classical Hodgkin lymphoma. Study results and caveats: At C4D1, TCR diversity had climbed significantly for CD4+ cells, though not for CD8+ cells. Those starting nivolumab under 1 year post-ASCT were excluded.

Points on this clone: Its antigen is unknown.

Germline V lookup: CDR1 MDHEN, CDR2 SYDVKM. Trimming stripped 6 bases from V and 4 bases from J, with 10 bases between. There are 12 residues in the CDR3. Time point of the sample: cycle 4 day 1 (C4D1), after about 6 weeks of nivolumab. Each patient's relapse followed autologous stem cell transplantation, and brentuximab vedotin exposure varied. Best overall response was complete response, partial response or progressive disease in these relapsed/refractory classical Hodgkin lymphoma patients. Libraries were prepared by immunoSEQ multiplex PCR; TCRdb keeps only in-frame clonotypes and omits some of them. The sample includes 90,000 or so clones, 78% seen only once; the top ten take around 8.9%.

This material consisted of peripheral blood mononuclear cells (PBMCs), taken before the fourth cycle of nivolumab. The clonotype was recovered from a human donor with classical Hodgkin lymphoma. V is TRBV28 and J is TRBJ2-7, with D possibly TRBD2 on 6 matching bases. CDR3 loop: CASRGRLYEQYF. The CDR3 bases are TGTGCCAGCAGGGGGAGGTTATACGAGCAGTACTTC.